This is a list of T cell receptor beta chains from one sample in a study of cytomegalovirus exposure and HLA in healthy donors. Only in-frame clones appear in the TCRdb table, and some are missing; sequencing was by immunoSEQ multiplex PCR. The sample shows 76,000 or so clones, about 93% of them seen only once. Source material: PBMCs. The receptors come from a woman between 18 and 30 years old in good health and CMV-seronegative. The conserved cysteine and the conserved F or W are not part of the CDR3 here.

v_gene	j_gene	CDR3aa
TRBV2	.	ASSDPSGSYEQY
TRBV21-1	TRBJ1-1	ASSTPNRRGTEAF
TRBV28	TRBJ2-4	ASSLTSGLAKNIQY
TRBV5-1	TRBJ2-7	ASTGTASYEQY
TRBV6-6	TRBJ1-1	ASSKPRQSTSEAF
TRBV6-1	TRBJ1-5	ASSEDGGGSNQPQH
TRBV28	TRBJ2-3	ASSPRTGTDTQY
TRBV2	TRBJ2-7	ASTGQFSEQY
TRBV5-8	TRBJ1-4	ASSLRGVEEKLF
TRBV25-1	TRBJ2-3	ASSPETGAGGDTQY
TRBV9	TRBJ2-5	ASSVSPGLASETQY
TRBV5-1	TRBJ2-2	ASEKGQANTGELF
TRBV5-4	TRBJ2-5	ASSRPEAMTQY
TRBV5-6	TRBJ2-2	ASSLEMTGEVTGELF
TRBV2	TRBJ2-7	ASRPGLSSYEQY
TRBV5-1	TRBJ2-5	ASSDGAQETQY
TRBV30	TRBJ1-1	AWSVTRPGIVGGLAEAF
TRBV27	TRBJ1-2	ASSFLRDRGFGYT
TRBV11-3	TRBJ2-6	ASSVRTGGASGANVLT
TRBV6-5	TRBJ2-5	ASRRGQETQY
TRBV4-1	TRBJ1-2	ASSQILSGDDYT
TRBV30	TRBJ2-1	AWGGWADEQF
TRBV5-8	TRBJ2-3	ASSLVSGGADTQY
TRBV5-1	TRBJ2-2	ASSTEPGLAGRGGTGELF
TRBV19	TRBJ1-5	ASRIGRSNQPQH
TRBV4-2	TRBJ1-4	ASSQDQREIATNEKLF
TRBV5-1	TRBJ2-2	ASSLVDSPNTGELF
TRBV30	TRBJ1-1	AWTGVFGTGLAEAF